This TCR beta chain stems from a study of tumor-infiltrating lymphocytes in primary liver carcinoma. TCR beta cDNA was made from 400 to 600 ng total RNA with a constant-region primer. Investigators got TCR beta libraries out of three nested multiplex PCR rounds, done with slightly modified ARM-PCR. TCRdb called the multiplex PCR reads again in MiXCR, with one record for every CDR3 protein. The sample lists tens of thousands of distinct CDR3 sequences; around 70% were seen once. Study-wide results and caveats: Lesser overlap characterized tumor-adjacent and tumor-blood pairs relative to tumor region pairs.

Co-extraction of both nucleic acids (RNA and DNA) used roughly 19-33 mg of unsorted bulk tissue. On this clonotype itself: Its antigen is currently unknown. One base away lies a much larger clone, so this may be a sequencing read error.

Specimen: liver tumor tissue from sampling region 1. The subset was: tumor region T1, superior pole. The clonotype originates from a man aged 35-49 years with primary liver carcinoma and hepatitis B virus infection.

The CDR3 coding sequence is TGTGCCATCAGTGATGTTCTAGCGGGAGGACACATGAATGAGCAGTTCTTC. It encodes CAISDVLAGGHMNEQFF. The V gene is TRBV10-3, the J gene TRBJ2-1; 11 positions agree with TRBD2. CDR1 is ENHRY, CDR2 SYGVKD, per germline. V lost 3 bases and J lost 7; bases outside the gene matches: 11. The CDR3 covers 17 residues.